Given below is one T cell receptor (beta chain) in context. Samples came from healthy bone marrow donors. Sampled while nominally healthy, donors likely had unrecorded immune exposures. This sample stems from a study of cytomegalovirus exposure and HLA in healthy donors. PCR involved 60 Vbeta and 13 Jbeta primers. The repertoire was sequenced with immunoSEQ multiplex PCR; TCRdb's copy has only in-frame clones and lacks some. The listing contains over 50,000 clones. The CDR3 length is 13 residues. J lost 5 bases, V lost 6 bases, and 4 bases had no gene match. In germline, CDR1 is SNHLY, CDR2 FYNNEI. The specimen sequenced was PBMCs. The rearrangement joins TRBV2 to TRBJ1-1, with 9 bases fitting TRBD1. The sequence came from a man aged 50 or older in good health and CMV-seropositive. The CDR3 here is CASRQGAQTEAFF. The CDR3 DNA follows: TGTGCCAGCAGACAGGGGGCGCAAACTGAAGCTTTCTTT.